One and the same sample provided the 26 T cell receptor beta chains below, sequenced in a study of shared clonotypes between healthy human individuals. Clones were read by immunoSEQ multiplex PCR, and TCRdb kept only the in-frame ones, dropping some. In the table there are about 1.1 million clones, around 77% of which are singletons. The sample taken for sequencing was memory CD4+ T cells from PBMCs. Noted subset: CD45RA-negative fraction. All receptors derive from a man younger than 35 in good health. Some clones in this sample may be carry-over from other donors' samples.

The chain links TRBV5-1 to TRBJ2-1; TRBD2 aligns across 12 bases. Germline assignment: CDR1 SGHRS and CDR2 YFSETQ. This CDR3 spans 16 amino acids. Germline trimming cut 4 bases from V and 7 bases from J; bases unmatched to any gene: 9. In DNA, the CDR3 is TGCGCCAGCAGCGTATCTAGCGGGAGGGCCGGGAATGAGCAGTTCTTC. Its protein product is CASSVSSGRAGNEQFF.

This clone was found many times. V and J are TRBV10-3 and TRBJ2-2; D gene ambiguous. Trimming took 4 bases from V and 5 from J, leaving 11 bases between them. Germline lookup yields CDR1 ENHRY and CDR2 SYGVKD. The CDR3 contains 14 residues. CDR3 region: CAISGRQPTGELFF. DNA for the CDR3: TGTGCCATCAGTGGTCGGCAGCCAACCGGGGAGCTGTTTTTT.

The chain couples TRBV28 to TRBJ2-5; D not resolved. Between the trimmed V and J ends, which lost 9 bases and 5 bases, there was a span of 7 bases. Germline CDR1 reads MDHEN; CDR2 reads SYDVKM. The CDR3 contains 10 residues. CDR3 amino acids: CASRRETQYF. The CDR3 DNA sequence: TGTGCCAGTCGCCGGGAGACCCAGTACTTC. Looking up the rest from reference TRBV28 and TRBJ2-5 gives the full variable domain: DVKVTQSSRYLVKRTGEKVFLECVQDMDHENMFWYRQDPGLGLRLIYFSYDVKMKEKGDIPEGYSVSREKKERFSLILESASTNQTSMYLCASRRETQYFGPGTRLLVL.

This clone has a handful of counts. This rearrangement joins TRBV28 to TRBJ1-5; D not resolved. The germline gives CDR1 MDHEN, CDR2 SYDVKM. V was pared by 6 bases and J by 6 bases, with 12 bases between. The CDR3 length is 13 residues. The CDR3, as DNA: TGTGCCAGCAGCCCTTACCGGACTCAGCCCCAGCATTTT. It specifies CASSPYRTQPQHF.

The chain couples TRBV29-1 to TRBJ2-3; D is ambiguous. With 6 bases removed from V and 0 bases from J, the gap between germline ends came to 7 bases. CDR1 SQVTM and CDR2 ANQGSEA come from the germline V gene. CDR3 length: 12 residues. This chain's CDR3 is CSVTASTDTQYF. CDR3 sequence (DNA): TGCAGCGTAACGGCTAGCACAGATACGCAGTATTTT.

This clone showed up just a few times. The chain couples TRBV4-2 to TRBJ1-1; no definite D call. The germline V gene encodes CDR1 LGHNA and CDR2 YNFKEQ. Trimming cost V 0 bases and J 0 bases, with 8 bases left between them. The CDR3 has 15 amino acids. CDR3 coding DNA: TGTGCCAGCAGCCAAGATATGCGCATGAACACTGAAGCTTTCTTT. It codes for CASSQDMRMNTEAFF.

The chain uses TRBV6-6 and TRBJ1-4; TRBD1 is a possible D gene (5 bases). Trimming took off 6 bases at V and 1 base at J, with 9 bases between the two ends. The CDR3 spans 14 residues. Germline CDR1 MNHNY, CDR2 SVGAGI (reference sequence). This CDR3 reads CASRGPLTNEKLFF. As DNA, the CDR3 is TGTGCCAGCAGGGGGCCTCTAACTAATGAAAAACTGTTTTTT.

The V and J genes are TRBV28 and TRBJ2-1, with 7 bases aligning to TRBD1. Germline V gene data show CDR1 as MDHEN and CDR2 as SYDVKM. V was pared by 6 bases and J by 13 bases, with 18 bases of the junction left unmatched. CDR3 size: 15 residues. This chain's CDR3 is CASSQGRLGTVGQFF. The CDR3 DNA is TGTGCCAGCAGCCAAGGTAGACTTGGGACAGTGGGTCAGTTCTTC. Variable domain in full (rest from reference TRBV28 and TRBJ2-1): DVKVTQSSRYLVKRTGEKVFLECVQDMDHENMFWYRQDPGLGLRLIYFSYDVKMKEKGDIPEGYSVSREKKERFSLILESASTNQTSMYLCASSQGRLGTVGQFFGPGTRLTVL.

The rearrangement links TRBV12-5 to TRBJ2-5; perhaps TRBD1 as D (6 bases). Germline CDR1 LGHNT, CDR2 FRNRAP. This CDR3 has 14 amino acids. With 5 bases removed from V and 7 bases from J, the gap between germline ends came to 17 bases. The DNA for the CDR3 is TGTGCTAGTGGTCCTACAGGGTTAGGGGGGACCCAGTACTTC. Encoded protein: CASGPTGLGGTQYF.

This chain connects TRBV7-2 to TRBJ2-1, with D hard to call. The ends were cut back, 4 bases at V and 2 bases at J, with 9 bases in the middle. The CDR3 sequence is 14 residues long. Germline CDR1 is SGHTA and CDR2 is FQGNSA. The CDR3: CASSYLPPYNEQFF. Here the CDR3 DNA reads TGTGCCAGCAGCTACTTGCCCCCCTACAATGAGCAGTTCTTC.

Turning to this clone: A read error may explain this, as a much larger clone is one base away. The sample carries other DNA sequences with the same CDR3. V and J are TRBV5-1 and TRBJ2-1, with 10 bases lining up with TRBD1. The trim removed 1 base at V and 0 bases at J, leaving 1 base unmatched. From germline, CDR1 is SGHRS and CDR2 YFSETQ. The CDR3 covers 16 residues. CDR3 coding DNA: TGCGCCAGCAGCTTGAGACAGGGGGCCTCCTACAATGAGCAGTTCTTC. It encodes CASSLRQGASYNEQFF.

The rearrangement joins TRBV5-1 to TRBJ2-7; 12 nucleotides agree with TRBD1. The length of the CDR3 is 13 residues. CDR1 SGHRS and CDR2 YFSETQ come from the germline V gene. Germline trimming cut 4 bases from V and 7 bases from J; bases unmatched to any gene: 3. The DNA for the CDR3 is TGCGCCAGCAGCCGGGACAGGGGGCCGGAGCAGTACTTC. It is translated as CASSRDRGPEQYF.

The chain uses TRBV5-1 and TRBJ1-5, with D possibly TRBD1 on 5 matching bases. The V end lost 0 bases, the J end lost 5 bases, and 9 bases lay between the germline ends. From germline, CDR1 is SGHRS and CDR2 YFSETQ. The CDR3 totals 14 residues. The CDR3 sequence is CASSLEGADQPQHF. In nucleotides, the CDR3 is TGCGCCAGCAGCTTGGAAGGGGCTGATCAGCCCCAGCATTTT.

J is TRBJ2-1 and V is TRBV25-1, with a weak D call TRBD2 (5 bases). CDR1 and CDR2 from the germline V gene are MGHDK and SYGVNS. The CDR3 length is 13 residues. Trimming pared 9 bases from V and 5 bases from J, leaving 14 bases between. CDR3 coding DNA: TGTGCCAGTTTTGACTACCCGAACAATGAGCAGTTCTTC. It translates to CASFDYPNNEQFF.

This sequence joins TRBV6-1 and TRBJ2-2, with 7 bases fitting TRBD1. Germline assignment: CDR1 MNHNS and CDR2 SASEGT. The V segment lost 7 bases and the J segment 0 bases; nucleotides outside the gene matches: 5. The CDR3 extends over 15 amino acids. The CDR3 is CASMVGTANTGELFF. The CDR3 DNA is TGTGCCAGCATGGTAGGGACAGCGAACACCGGGGAGCTGTTTTTT.

V and J are TRBV11-2 and TRBJ1-3; D is unclear. Between the trimmed V and J ends, which lost 5 bases and 1 base, there was a span of 9 bases. The CDR3 has 14 residues. CDR1 is SGHAT, CDR2 FQNNGV, per germline. CDR3 in DNA: TGTGCCAGCAGCCGTACGAAGTCTGGAAACACCATATATTTT. Translating gives CASSRTKSGNTIYF. Full variable domain (missing parts from reference TRBV11-2 and TRBJ1-3): EAGVAQSPRYKIIEKRQSVAFWCNPISGHATLYWYQQILGQGPKLLIQFQNNGVVDDSQLPKDRFSAERLKGVDSTLKIQPAKLEDSAVYLCASSRTKSGNTIYFGEGSWLTVV.

V usage is TRBV6-1 and J usage is TRBJ1-5, with D uncertain. This CDR3 contains 16 residues. Trimming cost V 2 bases and J 7 bases, with 18 bases left between them. From germline, CDR1 is MNHNS and CDR2 SASEGT. Here the CDR3 reads CASSEFSVPMGQPQHF. The CDR3 DNA reads as TGTGCCAGCAGTGAATTCAGTGTTCCCATGGGGCAGCCCCAGCATTTT.

The chain combines TRBV18 with TRBJ2-2; D might be TRBD1 (5 bases). The CDR3 consists of 17 residues. CDR1 and CDR2 from the germline V gene are KGHSH and LQKENI. The V end was cut by 4 bases, the J end by 3 bases, with 18 bases between. This chain's CDR3 is CASSQQQAYDDTGELFF. For the CDR3, the DNA is TGTGCCAGCTCACAGCAACAGGCGTACGATGACACCGGGGAGCTGTTTTTT. The variable domain in full, completed from reference TRBV18 and TRBJ2-2, reads NAGVMQNPRHLVRRRGQEARLRCSPMKGHSHVYWYRQLPEEGLKFMVYLQKENIIDESGMPKERFSAEFPKEGPSILRIQQVVRGDSAAYFCASSQQQAYDDTGELFFGEGSRLTVL.

This clone was recorded at least ten times. The chain has TRBV13 and TRBJ2-3; D unclear. This CDR3 has 13 amino acids. V lost 5 bases, J lost 7 bases, and 13 bases lay in between. CDR1 is PRHDT and CDR2 is FYEKMQ in the germline V gene (reference sequence). The CDR3 is CASSPLGLYTQYF. In DNA form, the CDR3 reads TGTGCCAGCAGCCCCCTGGGTCTCTATACGCAGTATTTT.

In this sample, this clone turned up a few times. The chain employs TRBV28 and TRBJ2-3; a weak D match, TRBD2 (5 bases). Germline CDR1 reads MDHEN; CDR2 reads SYDVKM. CDR3 length: 12 residues. V was trimmed by 2 bases and J by 10 bases, leaving 10 bases between them. CDR3 in amino acids: CASSLLAVAQYF. In DNA form, the CDR3 reads TGTGCCAGCAGTTTACTAGCCGTCGCGCAGTATTTT.

Notes on this clone: The germline gene is not matched at one end of the junction; a read error may be the cause. The CDR3 sequence: CASSANRGNRPQHF. The CDR3 DNA reads TGTGCCAGCAGTGCCAACAGGGGCAATCGGCCCCAGCATTTT. The rearrangement joins TRBV28 to TRBJ1-5; 7 positions match TRBD1. Germline V gives CDR1 MDHEN, CDR2 SYDVKM. The CDR3 is 14 amino acids. The full variable domain, completed using reference TRBV28 and TRBJ1-5, is DVKVTQSSRYLVKRTGEKVFLECVQDMDHENMFWYRQDPGLGLRLIYFSYDVKMKEKGDIPEGYSVSREKKERFSLILESASTNQTSMYLCASSANRGNRPQHFGDGTRLSIL.

The V and J genes are TRBV4-2 and TRBJ2-5; 9 nucleotides match TRBD2. CDR3 length: 16 amino acids. Per germline, CDR1 LGHNA and CDR2 YNFKEQ. Germline trimming cut 1 base from V and 5 bases from J; bases unmatched to any gene: 8. This chain's CDR3 is CASSQGGTSLRETQYF. Here the CDR3 DNA reads TGTGCCAGCAGCCAAGGGGGGACTAGCTTACGGGAGACCCAGTACTTC.

The CDR3 DNA reads TGCGCCAGTCACCAGCCTATTGCCCCTAATTCACCCCTCCACTTT. Protein: CASHQPIAPNSPLHF. This chain connects TRBV4-1 to TRBJ1-6, with no clear D. Looked up from germline, CDR1 is MGHRA and CDR2 is YSYEKL. V lost 9 bases to trimming and J lost 6 bases, with 18 bases between them. CDR3 size: 15 residues.

The chain links TRBV5-1 to TRBJ2-1; maybe TRBD1 (5 bases). Trimming removed 2 bases at V and 0 bases at J, with 18 bases between. Germline CDR1 is SGHRS and CDR2 is YFSETQ. The CDR3 consists of 18 residues. CDR3: CASSFPRGRVDSYNEQFF. CDR3 bases: TGCGCCAGCAGCTTCCCTCGCGGCAGGGTGGACTCCTACAATGAGCAGTTCTTC.

The chain has TRBV19 and TRBJ2-7, with 7 bases identical to TRBD2. V gave up 0 bases and J gave up 4 bases; unmatched junction bases: 12. This CDR3 is built from 17 residues. The germline V gene has CDR1 LNHDA and CDR2 SQIVND (reference sequence). CDR3 residues: CASSIDFRAGEAYEQYF. In nucleotides, the CDR3 is TGTGCCAGTAGTATAGATTTTAGGGCGGGAGAGGCGTACGAGCAGTACTTC.

V and J are TRBV7-3 and TRBJ2-2; TRBD1 might be the D (6 bases). Germline values: CDR1 SGHTA, CDR2 FQGTGA. V was cut by 5 bases and J by 6 bases, with 13 bases left in between. This CDR3 comprises 14 residues. The CDR3 reads CASSLQGRAGELFF. In DNA, the CDR3 is TGTGCCAGCAGCCTACAGGGCAGGGCCGGGGAGCTGTTTTTT.